The text below deals with one TCR beta chain. Its specificity is not known. The germline CDR1 and CDR2 sequences are SGHDT and YYEEEE. There are 13 residues in the CDR3. Between the trimmed V and J ends, which lost 10 bases and 0 bases, there was a span of 14 bases. This record comes from a study of shared clonotypes between healthy human individuals. The authors ran the assay at deep level. Replicate PCRs run on sorted subsets employed 200 ng DNA, approximately 30,000 T cell genomes. Libraries were prepared by immunoSEQ multiplex PCR; TCRdb keeps only in-frame clonotypes and omits some of them. The data show about 2 million clones, roughly 96% seen once. Study-wide results and limits: When compared with the clonotypes that were shared by all four sorted-subset donors, the non-shared clonotypes turned out to have lower generation probabilities.

The specimen was naive CD4+ T cells sorted from blood. Sample subset: CD45RA+ positively selected. The sequence came from a young man in good health. This rearrangement joins TRBV5-6 to TRBJ2-7; D is possibly TRBD1 (6 bases). CDR3 residues: CASNRAVSYEQYF. The CDR3 coding sequence is TGTGCCTCAAACAGGGCTGTCTCCTACGAGCAGTACTTC.